Listed below are T cell receptor beta chains from one sample, sequenced in a study of CD8 T cells in Susac syndrome. MiXCR, applied by TCRdb to the immunoSEQ multiplex PCR reads, yields one record per CDR3 protein. This table holds approximately 180,000 distinct CDR3 sequences, 95% found once. The sample was CD4+ T cells from PBMCs. The origin of the receptors is a human donor with multiple sclerosis. Each CDR3 is given with its conserved first and last residue. The order of the fields is J gene, clone size, D gene, V gene, CDR3 protein, CDR3 DNA. A D gene is named only where the DNA matches it firmly. Clone size is not always given. Where it is, it says once, few, many or a class for expanded clones.

TRBJ2-3,NA,NA,TRBV4-2,CASSQEWTDTQYF,TGTGCCAGCAGCCAAGAGTGGACAGATACGCAGTATTTT
TRBJ2-5,few,NA,TRBV20-1,CSVGPQETQYF,TGCAGTGTAGGTCCTCAAGAGACCCAGTACTTC
TRBJ2-3,NA,NA,TRBV23-1,CASGNLNWADTQYF,TGCGCCAGCGGGAATCTAAACTGGGCAGATACGCAGTATTTT
TRBJ1-2,NA,TRBD1,TRBV20-1,CSASEGAYGYTF,TGCAGTGCTAGTGAGGGGGCCTATGGCTACACCTTC
TRBJ1-6,few,NA,TRBV12-5,CASGGNSPLHF,TGTGCTAGTGGTGGTAATTCACCCCTCCACTTT
TRBJ2-3,NA,TRBD2,TRBV29-1,CSGGAAGLAPTDTQYF,TGCAGCGGTGGGGCGGCCGGACTAGCGCCCACAGATACGCAGTATTTT
TRBJ2-7,once,NA,TRBV20-1,CSASDRTISYEQYF,TGCAGTGCCTCGGACAGGACTATCTCCTACGAGCAGTACTTC
TRBJ1-2,NA,TRBD1,TRBV11-2,CASGSRDSNYGYTF,TGTGCCAGCGGCTCGCGGGACAGCAACTATGGCTACACCTTC
TRBJ2-7,NA,TRBD1,TRBV12-3/TRBV12-4,CASTFTGQGTEQYF,TGTGCCAGCACCTTTACGGGACAGGGAACCGAGCAGTACTTC
TRBJ1-6,NA,NA,TRBV18,CASSPSGWDSPLHF,TGTGCCAGCTCACCATCGGGTTGGGATTCACCCCTCCACTTT
TRBJ1-5,NA,NA,TRBV7-8,CASSLAVKDQPQHF,TGTGCCAGCAGCTTAGCAGTAAAGGATCAGCCCCAGCATTTT
TRBJ2-7,NA,TRBD1,TRBV11-2,CASSFTGGFYEQYF,TGTGCCAGCAGCTTCACAGGGGGTTTCTACGAGCAGTACTTC
TRBJ1-4,once,NA,TRBV2,CASSAQGGTDEKLFF,TGTGCCAGCAGTGCTCAGGGCGGTACAGACGAAAAACTGTTTTTT
TRBJ1-2,once,TRBD1,TRBV12-3/TRBV12-4,CASSPRRQGQYGYTF,TGTGCCAGCAGTCCTCGCCGACAGGGCCAGTATGGCTACACCTTC
TRBJ2-3,once,NA,TRBV2,CASTGGRRDTQYF,TGTGCCAGCACCGGGGGGCGTCGAGATACGCAGTATTTT
TRBJ2-2,NA,NA,TRBV30,CAWRREGELFF,TGTGCCTGGAGAAGGGAAGGGGAGCTGTTTTTT
TRBJ2-2,NA,NA,TRBV2,CASSGQENTGELFF,TGTGCCAGCAGTGGACAGGAGAACACCGGGGAGCTGTTTTTT
TRBJ1-1,NA,NA,TRBV18,CASSPAGRTEAFF,TGTGCCAGCTCACCGGCCGGGAGGACTGAAGCTTTCTTT
TRBJ2-5,NA,TRBD1,TRBV29-1,CSVDGDRGSETQYF,TGCAGCGTTGACGGGGACAGGGGCTCAGAGACCCAGTACTTC
TRBJ2-3,NA,TRBD2,TRBV20-1,CSAISSGAQGGTDTQYF,TGCAGTGCTATTTCTAGCGGGGCCCAGGGAGGCACAGATACGCAGTATTTT
TRBJ2-7,NA,TRBD2,TRBV9,CASSVTGGWSYEQYF,TGTGCCAGCAGCGTAACCGGGGGGTGGTCCTACGAGCAGTACTTC
TRBJ2-5,NA,TRBD2,TRBV5-4,CASRAGQETQYF,TGTGCCAGCAGAGCGGGGCAAGAGACCCAGTACTTC
TRBJ2-5,NA,NA,TRBV15,CATSRDLLIGTQYF,TGTGCCACCAGCAGAGATCTCCTAATAGGGACCCAGTACTTC
TRBJ1-6,NA,NA,TRBV12-3/TRBV12-4,CASSLRDLNSPLHF,TGTGCCAGCAGTTTACGGGACCTAAATTCACCCCTCCACTTT
TRBJ2-2,NA,TRBD1,TRBV4-2,CASSPDRGGAGELFF,TGTGCCAGCAGCCCGGACAGGGGAGGCGCCGGGGAGCTGTTTTTT
TRBJ2-7,NA,NA,TRBV20-1,CSARPAGTVNEQYF,TGCAGTGCTAGACCCGCGGGGACAGTCAACGAGCAGTACTTC
TRBJ2-7,NA,TRBD2,TRBV6-4,CASSDGPAGASEQYF,TGTGCCAGCAGTGACGGGCCAGCGGGGGCTTCCGAGCAGTACTTC
TRBJ2-7,NA,NA,TRBV4-2,CASSQGQGFTRGEQYF,TGTGCCAGCAGCCAAGGGCAAGGTTTTACACGCGGGGAGCAGTACTTC
TRBJ2-7,once,NA,TRBV15,CATSRILYYEQYF,TGTGCCACCAGCAGAATTCTCTACTACGAGCAGTACTTC